This T cell receptor beta chain comes out of a study of blood T cell repertoires in COVID-19. Study at large: Some COVID-19 samples were acute and others convalescent; all came from the United States, Italy and Spain.

The V and J ends lost 2 bases and 7 bases respectively, with 12 bases between them. CDR1 and CDR2 (germline): LNHDA, SQIVND (reference sequence). The CDR3 loop spans 14 amino acids. Clinical history as reported by participants underpinned cohort assignment. Some clones are missing from TCRdb's copy, which holds only in-frame ones; the method was immunoSEQ multiplex PCR. The sample comprises roughly 250,000 clones, around 89% of which are singletons, and about 1.2% rests with the top ten. This sequence originates from a woman aged 40 to 50 with acute COVID-19. Sequenced input: PBMCs or T cells enriched from blood (not recorded which). The rearrangement joins TRBV19 to TRBJ1-5; D is unclear. The chain's CDR3 is CASSIFRNSQPQHF. Here the CDR3 DNA reads TGTGCCAGTAGTATATTCCGAAATAGCCAGCCCCAGCATTTT. Supplemented by reference TRBV19 and TRBJ1-5, the full variable domain reads DGGITQSPKYLFRKEGQNVTLSCEQNLNHDAMYWYRQDPGQGLRLIYYSQIVNDFQKGDIAEGYSVSREKKESFPLTVTSAQKNPTAFYLCASSIFRNSQPQHFGDGTRLSIL.